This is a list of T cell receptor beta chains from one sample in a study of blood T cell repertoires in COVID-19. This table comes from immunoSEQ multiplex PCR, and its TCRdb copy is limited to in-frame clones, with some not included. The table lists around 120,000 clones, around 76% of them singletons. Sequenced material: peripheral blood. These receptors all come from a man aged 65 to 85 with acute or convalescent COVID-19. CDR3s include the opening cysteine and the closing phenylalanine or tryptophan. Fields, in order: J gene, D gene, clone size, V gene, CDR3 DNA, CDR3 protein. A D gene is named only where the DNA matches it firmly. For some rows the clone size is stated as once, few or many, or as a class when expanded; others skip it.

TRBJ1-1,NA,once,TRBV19,TGTGCCAGCGGCGAGAGGGAGAACACTGAAGCTTTCTTT,CASGERENTEAFF
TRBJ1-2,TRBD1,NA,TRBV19,TGTGCCAGTAGACCACAGGGGTTGGACTATGGCTACACCTTC,CASRPQGLDYGYTF
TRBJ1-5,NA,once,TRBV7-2,TGTGCCAGCAGCCCCAGTGGGCAGTATCAGCCCCAGCATTTT,CASSPSGQYQPQHF
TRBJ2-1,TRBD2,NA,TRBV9,TGTGCCAGCAGCCCAAGACTAGCGGGGTACAATGAGCAGTTCTTC,CASSPRLAGYNEQFF
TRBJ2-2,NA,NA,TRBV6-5,TGTGCCAGCACTCCTGTCAGGGACACCGGGGAGCTGTTTTTT,CASTPVRDTGELFF
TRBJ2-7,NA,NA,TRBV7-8,TGTGCCAGCAGCGTACCTAGGACAACTCACCCCTACGAGCAGTACTTC,CASSVPRTTHPYEQYF
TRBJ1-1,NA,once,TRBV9,TGTGCCAGCAGCGTAGGCTCTAGGGTGGGGGGAAGGAACACTGAAGCTTTCTTT,CASSVGSRVGGRNTEAFF
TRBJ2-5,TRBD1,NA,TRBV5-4,TGTGCCAGCAGCCTCATAGGGGGCTATGAGACCCAGTACTTC,CASSLIGGYETQYF
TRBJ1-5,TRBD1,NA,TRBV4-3,TGCGCCAGCAGCCAACGGAGACAGGGCGGTCAGCCCCAGCATTTT,CASSQRRQGGQPQHF
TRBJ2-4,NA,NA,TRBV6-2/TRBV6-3,TGTGCCAGCAGTTACCACAGGGCGGAAGGGGCCAAAAACATTCAGTACTTC,CASSYHRAEGAKNIQYF
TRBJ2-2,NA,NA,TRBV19,TGTGCCACTCGACCGCGGGGTCCCGGGGAGCTGTTTTTT,CATRPRGPGELFF
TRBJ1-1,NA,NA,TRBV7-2,TGTGCCAGCAGCCCCCAGGGGTTGGACACTGAAGCTTTCTTT,CASSPQGLDTEAFF
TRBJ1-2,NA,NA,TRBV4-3,TGCGCCAGCAGCCTAGACATGCGCTATGGCTACACCTTC,CASSLDMRYGYTF
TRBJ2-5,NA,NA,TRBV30,TGTGCCTGGAGTGTATTGCCTAGCGACAAGACCCAGTACTTC,CAWSVLPSDKTQYF
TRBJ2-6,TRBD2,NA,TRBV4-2,TGTGCCAGCAGCCAACCGGGGGGGGCCTTCGGTGGGGCCAACGTCCTGACTTTC,CASSQPGGAFGGANVLTF
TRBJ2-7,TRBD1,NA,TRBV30,TGTGCCTGGACCGGACAGGGTTACTACGAGCAGTACTTC,CAWTGQGYYEQYF
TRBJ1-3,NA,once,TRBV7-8,TGTGCCAGCAGCTTAGCCCCGGGTGGCGGAAACACCATATATTTT,CASSLAPGGGNTIYF
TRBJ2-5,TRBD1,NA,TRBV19,TGTGCCAGTAGGGGTACAGGGGGCAGGGAGACCCAGTACTTC,CASRGTGGRETQYF
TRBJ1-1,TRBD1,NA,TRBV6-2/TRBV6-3,TGTGCCAGCAGGTACCGGGACAGGGGGCCTGTCTGGGTTCTCACTGAAGCTTTCTTT,CASRYRDRGPVWVLTEAFF
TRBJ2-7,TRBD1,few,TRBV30,TGTGCCAGTAACCGGGACAGAAAATACGAGCAGTACTTC,CASNRDRKYEQYF
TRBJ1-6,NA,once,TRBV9,TGTGCCAGCAGCGTAGCGGGTCTAGACTCACCCCTCCACTTT,CASSVAGLDSPLHF
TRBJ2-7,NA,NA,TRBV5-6,TGTGCCAGCAGCTTGGCCCCAGGTGGAGAGCAGTACTTC,CASSLAPGGEQYF
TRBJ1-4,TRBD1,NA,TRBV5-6,TGTGCCAGCAGCTGGGACAGGGGAGGGGAAAAACTGTTTTTT,CASSWDRGGEKLFF
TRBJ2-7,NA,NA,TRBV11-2,TGTGCCAGCAGCTTACAGGACATCGGCTACGAGCAGTACTTC,CASSLQDIGYEQYF
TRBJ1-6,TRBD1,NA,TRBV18,TGTGCCAGCTCCCGAGGGACAGACCGTGACCTCCACTTT,CASSRGTDRDLHF
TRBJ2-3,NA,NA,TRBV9,TGTGCCAGCAGCAAAACGACTGGGACAGATACGCAGTATTTT,CASSKTTGTDTQYF
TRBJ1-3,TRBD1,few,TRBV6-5,TGTGCCAGCAGTCGAGCCGGGACAGGGTTCGACACCATATATTTT,CASSRAGTGFDTIYF
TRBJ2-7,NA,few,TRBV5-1,TGCGCCAGCAGCTTGGTCAGCGGCTACGAGCAGTACTTC,CASSLVSGYEQYF
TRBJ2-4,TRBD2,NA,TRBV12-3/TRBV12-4,TGTGCCAGCAGTCCCGGGACTAGCGAGTACTTC,CASSPGTSEYF
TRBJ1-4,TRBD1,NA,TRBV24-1,TGTGCCACCAGTGATCGTGGGGGCAGGGGGGATGAAAAACTGTTTTTT,CATSDRGGRGDEKLFF
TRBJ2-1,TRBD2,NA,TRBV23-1,TGCGCCAGCAGTCAAGTTGGACTAGCGGGGACCTACAATGAGCAGTTCTTC,CASSQVGLAGTYNEQFF
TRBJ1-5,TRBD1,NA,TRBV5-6,TGTGCCAGCAGCTTCTCGGGACAGGGGTTTTATCAGCCCCAGCATTTT,CASSFSGQGFYQPQHF
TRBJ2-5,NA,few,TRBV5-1,TGCGCCAGCAGCCTCTTTATGGGGCGACAAGAGACCCAGTACTTC,CASSLFMGRQETQYF
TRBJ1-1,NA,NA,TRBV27,TGTGCCAGCAGCCTCTACGGTAACACTGAAGCTTTCTTT,CASSLYGNTEAFF
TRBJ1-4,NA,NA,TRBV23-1,TGCGCCAGCAGTCAATCGCAACGAGCGGATGAAAAACTGTTTTTT,CASSQSQRADEKLFF
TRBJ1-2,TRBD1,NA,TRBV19,TGTGCCAGTAGTTCTCTCCTTGACAGGGCATTATACGGCTACACCTTC,CASSSLLDRALYGYTF
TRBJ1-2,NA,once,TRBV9,TGTGCCAGCTGGACAGAGGGTAACTATGGCTACACCTTC,CASWTEGNYGYTF
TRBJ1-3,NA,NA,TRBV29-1,TGCAGCGCCCGCAGCTCTGGAAACACCATATATTTT,CSARSSGNTIYF
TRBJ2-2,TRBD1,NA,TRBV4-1,TGCGCCAGCAGCCAAGTACGGGACAGAGCGAACACCGGGGAGCTGTTTTTT,CASSQVRDRANTGELFF
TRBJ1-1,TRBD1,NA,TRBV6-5,TGTGCCAGCAGTTACTCGGCGGCAGGGGGCACTGAAGCTTTCTTT,CASSYSAAGGTEAFF
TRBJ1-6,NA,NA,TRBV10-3,TGTGCCGGGGGGACCGATTATAATTCACCCCTCCACTTT,CAGGTDYNSPLHF
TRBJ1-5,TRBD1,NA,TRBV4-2,TGTGCCAGCAGCCAAGAGGACAGGGGACAGCCCCAGCATTTT,CASSQEDRGQPQHF
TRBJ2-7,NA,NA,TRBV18,TGTGCCAGCTCACTTATCATGCGGGGAGCCTACGAGCAGTACTTC,CASSLIMRGAYEQYF
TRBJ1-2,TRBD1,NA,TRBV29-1,TGCAGCGCCGAGGGGGACAGGTTCGGCTCCTATGGCTACACCTTC,CSAEGDRFGSYGYTF
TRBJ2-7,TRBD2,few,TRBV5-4,TGTGCCAGCAGCTTGGCCCAACTAGCGCAGAGCTCCTACGAGCAGTACTTC,CASSLAQLAQSSYEQYF
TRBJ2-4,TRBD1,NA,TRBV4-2,TGTGCCAGCAGCCAACAATCGGGGATCGGGACAGGGCCTAGAAACATTCAGTACTTC,CASSQQSGIGTGPRNIQYF
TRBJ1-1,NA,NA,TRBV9,TGTGCCAGCAGTAAAGCACCGAACACTGAAGCTTTCTTT,CASSKAPNTEAFF
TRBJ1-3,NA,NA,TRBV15,TGTGCCACCAGCCTCTCTGGAAACACCATATATTTT,CATSLSGNTIYF
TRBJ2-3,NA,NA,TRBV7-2,TGTGCCAGCAGCTTAGCGATTCACCTAAAGAGCACAGATACGCAGTATTTT,CASSLAIHLKSTDTQYF
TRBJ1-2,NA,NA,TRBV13,TGTGCCAGCAGCTTAGATCTGGGGGCTAATGGCTACACCTTC,CASSLDLGANGYTF
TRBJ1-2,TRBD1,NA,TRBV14,TGTGCCAGCAGCCAAGGGACAGGGTGGGACCCTAACTATGGCTACACCTTC,CASSQGTGWDPNYGYTF
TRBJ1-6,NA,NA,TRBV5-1,TGCGCCAGCTCAGTGAAGTTGGATTCACCCCTCCACTTT,CASSVKLDSPLHF